Here is one T cell receptor (beta chain) with its context. Amplified TCR beta CDR3 regions derived from RNA transcripts. A first-round RT-PCR of the TCR CDR3 used the HTBI primer set. Each CDR3 protein gets one entry after TCRdb re-called the multiplex PCR reads with MiXCR. The data show about 640,000 distinct CDR3 sequences, less than 25% seen once. These data come from a study of T cells in Graves' hyperthyroidism and ophthalmopathy. Thyroid ultrasound, orbital computed tomography, clinical symptoms, and serum thyroxine and TRAb underpinned diagnoses. Sequences were obtained from blood. This TCR was sampled from a man aged 30-40 years with Graves' ophthalmopathy.

This chain's CDR3 is CASSLIGPIIQYF. The CDR3 DNA reads TGTGCCAGCAGTTTGATAGGGCCCATCATTCAGTACTTC. The V gene is TRBV28, the J gene TRBJ2-4; D call uncertain. The germline CDR1 and CDR2 sequences are MDHEN and SYDVKM. Trimming shortened V by 3 bases and J by 9 bases, and 12 bases separated the two germline ends. CDR3 length: 13 amino acids.